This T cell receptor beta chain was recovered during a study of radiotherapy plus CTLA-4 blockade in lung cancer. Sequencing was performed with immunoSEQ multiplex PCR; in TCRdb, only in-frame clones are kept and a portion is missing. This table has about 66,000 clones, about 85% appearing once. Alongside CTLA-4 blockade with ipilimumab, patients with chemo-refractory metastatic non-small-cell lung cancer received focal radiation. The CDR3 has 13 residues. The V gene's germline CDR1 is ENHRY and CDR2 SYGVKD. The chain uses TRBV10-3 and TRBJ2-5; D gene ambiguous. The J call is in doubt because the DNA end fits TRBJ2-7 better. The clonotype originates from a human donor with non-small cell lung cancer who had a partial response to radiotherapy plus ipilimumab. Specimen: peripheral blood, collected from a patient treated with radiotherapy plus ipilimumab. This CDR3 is CAISEVRGYEQYF. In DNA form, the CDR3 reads TGTGCCATCAGTGAGGTCAGAGGCTACGAGCAGTACTTC.